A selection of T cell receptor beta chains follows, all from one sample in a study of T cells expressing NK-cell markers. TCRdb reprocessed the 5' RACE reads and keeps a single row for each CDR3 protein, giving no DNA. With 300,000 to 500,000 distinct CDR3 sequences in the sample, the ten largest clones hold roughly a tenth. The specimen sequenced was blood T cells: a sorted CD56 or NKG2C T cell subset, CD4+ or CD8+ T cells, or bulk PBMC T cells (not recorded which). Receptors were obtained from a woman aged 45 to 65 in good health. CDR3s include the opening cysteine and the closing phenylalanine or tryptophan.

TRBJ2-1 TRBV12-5 CASGFPRTSGSVPHNEQFF
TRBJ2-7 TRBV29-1 CSVEDWAGGGEQYF
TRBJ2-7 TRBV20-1 CSARFEGARAEQYF
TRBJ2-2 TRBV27 CASSPRTSGRGYTGELFF
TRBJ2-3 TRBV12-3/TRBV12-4 CASRSLAGDADTQYF
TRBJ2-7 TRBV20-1 CSAPTARGPSYEQYF
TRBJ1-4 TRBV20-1 CSARPGTEKLFF
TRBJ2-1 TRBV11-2 CASSFRSDNEQFF
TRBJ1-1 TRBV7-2 CASSFSNTEAFF
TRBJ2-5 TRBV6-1 CASSELGRETQYF
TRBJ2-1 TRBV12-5 CASGKTDSSYNEQFF
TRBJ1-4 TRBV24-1 CATSAGAINEKLFF
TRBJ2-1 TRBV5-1 CASSQQTSGRFGEQFF
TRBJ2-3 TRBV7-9 CASSSPLAGVADTQYF
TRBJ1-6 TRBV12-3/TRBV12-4 CASSLGQGDNSPLHF
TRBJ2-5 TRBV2 CASRRDGQETQYF
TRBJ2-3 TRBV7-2 CASSWGSGSLTDTQYF
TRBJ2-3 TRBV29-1 CSVADGRTDTQYF
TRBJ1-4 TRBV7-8 CASSSTWAGQGIFGEKLFF
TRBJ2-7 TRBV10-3 CAIRSGQPDEQYF
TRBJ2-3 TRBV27 CASFTRAPDTQYF
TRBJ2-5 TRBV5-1 CASSQDGTRAQYF
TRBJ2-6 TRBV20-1 CSAARPGANVLTF
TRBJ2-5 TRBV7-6 CASSLAPGGWETQYF
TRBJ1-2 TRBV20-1 CSARASRGTAGESANYGYTF
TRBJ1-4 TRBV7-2 CASSLALGQALNEKLFF
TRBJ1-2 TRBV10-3 CAISVVPGGFYGYTF
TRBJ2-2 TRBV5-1 CASSQRTSGYANTGELFF
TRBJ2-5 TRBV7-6 CASSLYLDGEEEETQYF
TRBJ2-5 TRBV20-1 CSARILAGGPGQETQYF
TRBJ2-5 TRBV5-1 CASSWRTGAGETQYF
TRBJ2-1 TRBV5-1 CASSLRRDNNEQFF
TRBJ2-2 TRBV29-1 CSVLSGDTGELFF
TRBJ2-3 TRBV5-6 CASSLAGLAGADTQYF
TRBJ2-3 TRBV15 CATSRDVNGDTQYF
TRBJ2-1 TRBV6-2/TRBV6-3 CASSYVSGNPNEQFF
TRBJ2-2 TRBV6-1 CASSEPDRGYTGELFF
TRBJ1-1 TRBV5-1 CASSVPGQLNTEAFF
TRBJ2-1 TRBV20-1 CSVEGDLEQFF
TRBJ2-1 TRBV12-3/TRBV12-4 CASRKTGTGSYNEQFF
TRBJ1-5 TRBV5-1 CASSVAGGPNQPQHF
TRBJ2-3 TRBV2 CASSPPFTDTQYF
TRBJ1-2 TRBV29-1 CSALTVNYGYTF
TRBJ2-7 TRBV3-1 CASSQEAAGDEQYF
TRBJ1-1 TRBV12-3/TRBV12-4 CASSSTREPWGAFF
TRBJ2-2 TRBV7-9 CASSGRLGGTNTGELFF
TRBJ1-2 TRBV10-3 CAISLTPGQPYGYTF
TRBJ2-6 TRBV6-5 CASRMTGARGANVLTF
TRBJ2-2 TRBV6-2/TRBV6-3 CASSYRGRLRSHGELFF
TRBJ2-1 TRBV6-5 CASSGGMNSYNEQFF
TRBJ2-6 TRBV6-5 CASSIIQISGANVLTF
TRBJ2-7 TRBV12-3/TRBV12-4 CASSLTLAGDEQYF
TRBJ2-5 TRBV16 CASSQWGETQYF
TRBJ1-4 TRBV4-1 CASSQLITGSINEKLFF
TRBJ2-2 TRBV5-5 CASSLRLAWTGELFF